Presented here are 13 T cell receptor beta chains from one specimen sequenced in a study of OX40 agonist ivuxolimab in advanced cancers. The method was immunoSEQ multiplex PCR; TCRdb's version includes in-frame clones alone and lacks a portion of them. Seen here are tens of thousands of clones, 75% to 95% observed once, and the top ten hold 5.5% to 6%. Material: CD4+ or CD8+ T cells sorted from blood, obtained in a trial of the OX40 agonist ivuxolimab. Receptors originate from an adult with an advanced solid tumor such as melanoma, head and neck, liver or kidney cancer.

The chain couples TRBV7-9 to TRBJ2-7, with D unresolved. This CDR3 is built from 15 residues. Trimming pared 3 bases from V and 2 bases from J, leaving 14 bases between. The V gene's germline CDR1 is SEHNR and CDR2 FQNEAQ (reference sequence). CDR3 nucleotide sequence: TGTGCCAGCAGCTTTGGTGTACCATCCGCCTACGAGCAGTACTTC. Its protein is CASSFGVPSAYEQYF.

This chain joins TRBV9 and TRBJ1-2, with D unclear. Germline CDR1 SGDLS, CDR2 YYNGEE. CDR3 size: 18 residues. With 3 bases removed from V and 2 bases from J, the gap between germline ends came to 23 bases. The chain's CDR3 is CASSGVGRGQRINYGYTF. The CDR3 coding sequence is TGTGCCAGCAGCGGGGTTGGGCGAGGCCAGAGGATCAACTATGGCTACACCTTC.

The rearrangement joins TRBV28 to TRBJ2-7, with TRBD1 matching 7 bases. The junction had 9 bases not matched to a gene; V was cut back by 5 bases and J by 5 bases. The CDR3 loop spans 14 amino acids. Germline values: CDR1 MDHEN, CDR2 SYDVKM. CDR3 DNA sequence: TGTGCCAGCAGTATGACAGGGTCTACTGACGAGCAGTACTTC. This encodes CASSMTGSTDEQYF. The whole variable domain, remainder taken from reference TRBV28 and TRBJ2-7, is DVKVTQSSRYLVKRTGEKVFLECVQDMDHENMFWYRQDPGLGLRLIYFSYDVKMKEKGDIPEGYSVSREKKERFSLILESASTNQTSMYLCASSMTGSTDEQYFGPGTRLTVT.

The CDR3 region is CASSVLAGGTDTQYF. The CDR3 coding sequence is TGTGCCAGCAGTGTACTAGCGGGGGGGACCGATACGCAGTATTTT. The V call is TRBV6-1, the J call TRBJ2-3, with TRBD2 identical over 13 bases. The CDR3 sequence is 15 residues long. The V gene end was trimmed by 4 bases and the J gene end by 6 bases; junction bases not matched to a gene: 4. CDR1 and CDR2 (germline): MNHNS, SASEGT.

This chain joins TRBV27 and TRBJ2-2; D ambiguous. The length of the CDR3 is 12 residues. CDR1 MNHEY and CDR2 SMNVEV come from the germline V gene (reference sequence). Trimming pared 9 bases from V and 6 bases from J, leaving 11 bases between. The CDR3 protein is CASSVWSGELFF. The CDR3 DNA follows: TGTGCCAGTTCGGTTTGGTCCGGGGAGCTGTTTTTT.

The V call is TRBV5-6, the J call TRBJ2-2; D is unresolved. Germline CDR1 and CDR2: SGHDT and YYEEEE. Trimming took off 4 bases at V and 5 bases at J, with 21 bases between the two ends. The CDR3 consists of 17 residues. CDR3 nucleotide sequence: TGTGCCAGCAGCACCATTGGCGCCCCCTTACCGACCGGGGAGCTGTTTTTT. Translation gives CASSTIGAPLPTGELFF.

As for this clone: One junction end disagrees with the germline gene, perhaps due to a read error. Other DNA variants within this sample encode the same CDR3. The V gene is TRBV7-9, the J gene TRBJ1-2, with a possible D match to TRBD1 (6 bases). The germline V gene encodes CDR1 SEHNR and CDR2 FQNEAQ (reference sequence). There are 14 residues in the CDR3. CDR3 sequence: CASSGTDRVDGYTF. DNA of the CDR3: TGTGCCAGCAGCGGGACGGACAGAGTCGATGGCTACACTTTC.

This clone appeared a single time. The chain carries TRBV9 and TRBJ2-3; TRBD2 aligns across 10 bases. Germline values: CDR1 SGDLS, CDR2 YYNGEE. V shed 0 bases, J shed 0 bases, and the junction held 1 base outside the gene matches. The CDR3 consists of 16 residues. The CDR3 spells CASSVASGGSTDTQYF. The CDR3 DNA reads as TGTGCCAGCAGCGTAGCTAGCGGGGGAAGCACAGATACGCAGTATTTT.

J is TRBJ1-1 and V is TRBV19; the match to TRBD1 covers 9 bases. The CDR3 consists of 12 residues. Germline V gene data show CDR1 as LNHDA and CDR2 as SQIVND (reference sequence). V lost 4 bases, J lost 6 bases, and 0 bases stayed unmatched. The chain's CDR3 is CASSRTGAEAFF. The CDR3 DNA is TGTGCCAGTAGTAGGACAGGGGCTGAAGCTTTCTTT.

The chain employs TRBV6-1 and TRBJ1-2; no reliable D call. This CDR3 is built from 13 residues. Per the germline V gene, CDR1 is MNHNS and CDR2 is SASEGT. V dropped 5 bases and J dropped 3 bases, with 10 bases sitting between them. The CDR3 DNA reads TGTGCCAGCAGTTTTGACCCCTACTATGGCTACACCTTC. Translation: CASSFDPYYGYTF.

J is TRBJ2-1 and V is TRBV7-9; TRBD1 aligns across 10 bases. CDR1 is SEHNR, CDR2 FQNEAQ, per germline (reference sequence). J was trimmed by 3 bases and V by 5 bases; bases with no gene match: 13. The CDR3 is 18 amino acids. The CDR3 DNA sequence: TGTGCCAGCAGCGTAAATCCCACCGGACAGGGGGTCTACAATGAGCAGTTCTTC. It encodes CASSVNPTGQGVYNEQFF. Full variable domain (remainder filled in from reference TRBV7-9 and TRBJ2-1): DTGVSQNPRHKITKRGQNVTFRCDPISEHNRLYWYRQTLGQGPEFLTYFQNEAQLEKSRLLSDRFSAERPKGSFSTLEIQRTEQGDSAMYLCASSVNPTGQGVYNEQFFGPGTRLTVL.

The V gene is TRBV30, the J gene TRBJ2-1, with TRBD2 matching 13 bases. The junction had 2 bases not matched to a gene; V was cut back by 6 bases and J by 3 bases. Germline loops: CDR1 GTSNPN, CDR2 SVGIG (reference sequence). The CDR3 consists of 14 residues. The CDR3 protein is CACWTSGSYNEQFF. The CDR3 nucleotides read TGTGCCTGCTGGACTAGCGGGAGCTACAATGAGCAGTTCTTC.

The chain uses TRBV19 and TRBJ1-1; no clear D gene. The CDR3 loop spans 14 amino acids. V was trimmed by 7 bases and J by 2 bases, leaving 14 bases between them. Germline V lookup: CDR1 LNHDA, CDR2 SQIVND (reference sequence). The chain's CDR3 is CASNFIGANTEAFF. The CDR3 nucleotides are TGTGCCAGTAATTTCATCGGAGCTAACACTGAAGCTTTCTTT.